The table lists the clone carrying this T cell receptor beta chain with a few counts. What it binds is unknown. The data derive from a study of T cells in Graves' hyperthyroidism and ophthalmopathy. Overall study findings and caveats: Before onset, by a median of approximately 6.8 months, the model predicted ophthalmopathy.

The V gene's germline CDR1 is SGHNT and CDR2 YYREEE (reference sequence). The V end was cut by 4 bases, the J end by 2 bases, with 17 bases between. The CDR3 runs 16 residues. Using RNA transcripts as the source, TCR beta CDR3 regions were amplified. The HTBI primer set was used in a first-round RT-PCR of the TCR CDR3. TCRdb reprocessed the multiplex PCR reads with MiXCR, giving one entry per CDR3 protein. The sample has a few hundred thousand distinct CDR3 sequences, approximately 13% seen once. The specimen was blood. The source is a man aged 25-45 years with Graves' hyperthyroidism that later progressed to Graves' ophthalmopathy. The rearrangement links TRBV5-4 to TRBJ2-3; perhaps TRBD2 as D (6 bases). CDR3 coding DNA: TGTGCCAGCAGCCGTGGACTAAGCCGATCCACAGATACGCAGTATTTT. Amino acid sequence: CASSRGLSRSTDTQYF.